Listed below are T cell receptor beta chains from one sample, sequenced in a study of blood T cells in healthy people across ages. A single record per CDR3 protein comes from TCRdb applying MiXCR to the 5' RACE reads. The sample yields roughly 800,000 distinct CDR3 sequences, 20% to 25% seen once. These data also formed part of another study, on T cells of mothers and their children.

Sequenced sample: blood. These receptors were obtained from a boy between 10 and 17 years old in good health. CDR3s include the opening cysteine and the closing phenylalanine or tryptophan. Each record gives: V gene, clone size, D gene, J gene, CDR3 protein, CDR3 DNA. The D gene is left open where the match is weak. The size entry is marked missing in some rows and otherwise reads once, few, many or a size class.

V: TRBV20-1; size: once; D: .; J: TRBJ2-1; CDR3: CSAPDKSYNEQFF; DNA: TGCAGTGCCCCGGATAAATCCTACAATGAGCAGTTCTTC
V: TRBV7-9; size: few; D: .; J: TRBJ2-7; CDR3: CASSWTRGSYEQYF; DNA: TGTGCCAGCAGCTGGACCAGGGGTTCCTACGAGCAGTACTTC
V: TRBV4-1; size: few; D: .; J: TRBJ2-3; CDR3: CASSQPGLGTQYF; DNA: TGCGCCAGCAGCCAACCTGGACTGGGTACGCAGTATTTT
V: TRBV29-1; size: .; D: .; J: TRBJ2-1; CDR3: CSVEAADSYNEQFF; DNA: TGCAGCGTTGAGGCGGCAGACTCCTACAATGAGCAGTTCTTC
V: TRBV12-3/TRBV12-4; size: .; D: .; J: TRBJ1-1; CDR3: CASSGGGAWGAEAFF; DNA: TGTGCCAGCAGTGGCGGCGGGGCCTGGGGGGCTGAAGCTTTCTTT
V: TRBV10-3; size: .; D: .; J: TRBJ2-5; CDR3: CAISEFGDPETQYF; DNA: TGTGCCATCAGTGAGTTTGGAGACCCAGAGACCCAGTACTTC
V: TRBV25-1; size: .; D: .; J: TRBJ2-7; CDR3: CASSPLPDGSSYEQYF; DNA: TGTGCCAGCAGTCCCTTACCCGACGGGAGCTCCTACGAGCAGTACTTC
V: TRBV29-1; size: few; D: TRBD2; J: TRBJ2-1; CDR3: CSVGASGRPSYNEQFF; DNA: TGCAGCGTTGGGGCTAGCGGGAGACCTTCCTACAATGAGCAGTTCTTC
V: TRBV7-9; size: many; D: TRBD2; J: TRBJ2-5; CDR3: CASSFSGGALETQYF; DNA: TGTGCCAGCAGCTTTAGCGGGGGGGCCCTGGAGACCCAGTACTTC
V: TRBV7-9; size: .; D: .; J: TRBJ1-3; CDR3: CASCPGSGDTIYF; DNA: TGTGCCAGCTGCCCTGGGTCTGGAGACACCATATATTTT
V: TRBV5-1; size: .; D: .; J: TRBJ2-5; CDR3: CASSLGSGNLQETQYF; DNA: TGCGCCAGCAGCTTGGGTTCAGGGAATTTGCAAGAGACCCAGTACTTC
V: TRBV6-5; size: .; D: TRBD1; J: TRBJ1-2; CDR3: CASSYLHRGTNGYTF; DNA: TGTGCCAGCAGTTACCTTCACAGGGGAACCAATGGCTACACCTTC
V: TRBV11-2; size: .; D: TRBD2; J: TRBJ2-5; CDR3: CASSWTSGRQETQYF; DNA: TGTGCCAGCAGCTGGACTAGCGGGAGGCAAGAGACCCAGTACTTC
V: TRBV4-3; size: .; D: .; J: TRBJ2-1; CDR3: CASSQDRAGLYNEQFF; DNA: TGCGCCAGCAGCCAAGATCGGGCCGGACTCTACAATGAGCAGTTCTTC
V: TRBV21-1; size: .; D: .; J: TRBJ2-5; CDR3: CASSKRCLQLAWHVETQYF; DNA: TGTGCCAGCAGCAAACGATGCCTCCAACTTGCTTGGCATGTGGAGACCCAGTACTTC
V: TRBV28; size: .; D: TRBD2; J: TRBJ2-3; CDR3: CASTRAGEGADTQYF; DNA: TGTGCCAGCACCCGAGCGGGAGAAGGGGCAGATACGCAGTATTTT
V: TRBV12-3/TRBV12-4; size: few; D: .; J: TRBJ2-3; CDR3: CASSQRAAASTDTQYF; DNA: TGTGCCAGCAGCCAACGGGCAGCCGCCAGCACAGATACGCAGTATTTT
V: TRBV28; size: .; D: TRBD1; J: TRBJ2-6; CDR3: CASTETGSGANVLTF; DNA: TGTGCCAGCACCGAGACAGGGTCCGGGGCCAACGTCCTGACTTTC
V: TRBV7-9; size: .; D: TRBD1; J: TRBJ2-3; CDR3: CASSLDRADTQYF; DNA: TGTGCCAGCAGCCTTGACAGGGCAGATACGCAGTATTTT
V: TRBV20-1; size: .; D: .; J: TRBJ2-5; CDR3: CSAAGRYQETQYF; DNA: TGCAGTGCGGCCGGACGTTACCAAGAGACCCAGTACTTC
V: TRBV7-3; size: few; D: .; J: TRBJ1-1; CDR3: CASSAEGGGDTEAFF; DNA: TGTGCCAGCAGCGCCGAGGGGGGAGGGGACACTGAAGCTTTCTTT
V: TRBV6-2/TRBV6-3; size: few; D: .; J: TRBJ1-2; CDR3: CASSQQGNGYTF; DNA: TGTGCCAGCAGCCAACAGGGAAATGGCTACACCTTC
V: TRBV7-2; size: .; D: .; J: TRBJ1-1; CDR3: CASSLAGRPEAFF; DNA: TGTGCCAGCAGCTTAGCGGGACGCCCTGAAGCTTTCTTT
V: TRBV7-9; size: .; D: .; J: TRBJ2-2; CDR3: CASSLGSGTSNTGELFF; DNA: TGTGCCAGCAGCTTAGGGAGTGGGACCTCGAACACCGGGGAGCTGTTTTTT
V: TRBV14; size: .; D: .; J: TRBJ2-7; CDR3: CASSLSKRPYEQYF; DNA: TGTGCCAGCAGCCTCTCTAAGCGGCCCTACGAGCAGTACTTC
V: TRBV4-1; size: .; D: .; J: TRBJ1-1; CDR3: CASSQDLGVSTEAFF; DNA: TGCGCCAGCAGCCAAGATCTCGGGGTTAGCACTGAAGCTTTCTTT
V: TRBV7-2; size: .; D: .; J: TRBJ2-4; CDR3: CASSLDRVENIQYF; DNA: TGTGCCAGCAGCTTAGACAGGGTTGAAAACATTCAGTACTTC
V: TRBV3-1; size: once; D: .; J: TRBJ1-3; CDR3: CASSRNRGGSSGNTIYF; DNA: TGTGCCAGCAGCCGGAACCGAGGGGGTTCGTCTGGAAACACCATATATTTT
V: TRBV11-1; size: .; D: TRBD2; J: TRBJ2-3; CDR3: CASSLGGTSGRTDTQYF; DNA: TGTGCCAGCAGCTTAGGGGGTACTAGCGGCCGCACAGATACGCAGTATTTT
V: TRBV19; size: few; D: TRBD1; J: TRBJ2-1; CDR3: CASSIDRGYNEQFF; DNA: TGTGCCAGTAGTATTGACAGGGGCTACAATGAGCAGTTCTTC
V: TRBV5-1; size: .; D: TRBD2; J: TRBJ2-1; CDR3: CASSKGLGNEQFF; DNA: TGCGCCAGCAGCAAGGGACTAGGGAATGAGCAGTTCTTC
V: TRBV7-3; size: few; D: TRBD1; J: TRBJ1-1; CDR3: CASSLTTGDTEAFF; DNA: TGTGCCAGCAGCCTAACGACAGGGGATACTGAAGCTTTCTTT